A single sample is the source of the 24 T cell receptor beta chains below, sequenced in a study of CD8+CD57+ T cells in acquired aplastic anemia. Study outcomes and limitations: Measurement in patients showed lower diversity in CD8+CD57+ cells than in total CD4+ and CD8+ pools.

Genomic DNA provided the template from which TCR beta VDJ and CDR3 profiles were obtained. MiXCR, run by TCRdb on the reads, gives a single entry per CDR3 protein. The sample has around 19,000 distinct CDR3 sequences, roughly 43% seen once. These receptors lack a known antigen. Patients chosen for sequencing had CD8+CD57+ cells that had expanded, as shown by flow cytometry. What was sequenced was CD8+CD57+ T cells sorted from PBMCs. Sample subset: bead-enriched CD8+CD57+ effector memory T cells from SAA patients. Receptors were obtained from a human donor with aplastic anemia.

This clonotype was seen many times. This chain uses TRBV19 with TRBJ2-5; either TRBD1 or TRBD2 may fit D (5 bases each). This CDR3 contains 17 residues. With 1 base removed from V and 5 bases from J, the gap between germline ends came to 20 bases. Germline CDR1 LNHDA, CDR2 SQIVND (reference sequence). The CDR3 coding sequence is TGTGCCAGTAGTATAGGGGACGAAATTATTGGCGGGGAGACCCAGTACTTC. Amino acids: CASSIGDEIIGGETQYF.

The rearrangement joins TRBV6-5 to TRBJ2-7; no definite D call. V lost 7 bases, J lost 11 bases, and 15 bases lay in between. The V gene's germline CDR1 is MNHEY and CDR2 SVGAGI. The CDR3 spans 11 residues. CDR3 nucleotide sequence: TGTGCCAGCAATAAAGGGCGAGAGGAGTACTTC. Its protein is CASNKGREEYF.

The rearrangement uses TRBV25-1 and TRBJ1-5; D is undetermined. CDR3 size: 16 residues. CDR1 is MGHDK, CDR2 SYGVNS, per germline. Trimming took off 6 bases at V and 0 bases at J, with 15 bases between the two ends. CDR3 sequence (DNA): TGTGCCAGCAGCTATGGATCCCGTTTTAGCAATCAGCCCCAGCATTTT. This sequence encodes CASSYGSRFSNQPQHF.

This clonotype occurred a few times. The CDR3 DNA reads as TGTGCCAGCAGCCACCCGTCCAGTTCGGGCTACGAGCAGTACTTC. It yields the protein CASSHPSSSGYEQYF. The rearrangement links TRBV7-9 to TRBJ2-7, with D unresolved. The germline V gene encodes CDR1 SEHNR and CDR2 FQNEAQ (reference sequence). With 5 bases removed from V and 3 bases from J, the gap between germline ends came to 17 bases. CDR3 length: 15 residues.

This clonotype was detected once. The chain joins TRBV24-1 to TRBJ1-5; D possibly corresponds to TRBD1 (6 bases). Looked up from germline, CDR1 is KGHDR and CDR2 is SFDVKD. The germline V and J ends were trimmed by 3 bases and 7 bases, with 12 bases remaining between them. This CDR3 comprises 14 residues. CDR3: CATSDAGAGQPQHF. CDR3 DNA: TGTGCCACCAGTGATGCAGGGGCCGGGCAGCCCCAGCATTTT.

As to this clonotype: One junction end does not reproduce the germline sequence, and a read error may be involved. This chain uses TRBV6-5 with TRBJ1-3; TRBD1 might be the D (5 bases). Germline loops: CDR1 MNHEY, CDR2 SVGAGI. CDR3 length: 14 amino acids. The CDR3 DNA reads TGTGCCAGCAGTTACGGGACGTATGGCTACACCATGTATTTT. Translating gives CASSYGTYGYTMYF.

About this clonotype itself: At one boundary the junction diverges from the germline segment, which might be a read error. This CDR3 is CAGSLATPAYEQFF. The CDR3 bases are TGTGCCGGCAGTTTAGCAACTCCGGCGTACGAGCAGTTCTTC. The rearrangement joins TRBV12-3 or TRBV12-4 to TRBJ2-1, with no clear D. The CDR3 totals 14 residues.

About this clonotype itself: Given a much more abundant clone one base away, this may be a read error. This chain connects TRBV20-1 to TRBJ1-5, with 10 bases identical to TRBD1. In germline, CDR1 is DFQATT, CDR2 SNEGSKA (reference sequence). The CDR3 spans 13 residues. The CDR3 DNA reads as TGCAGTGCAACCGGGACAGGGGATCAGTCCCAGCATTTT. It is translated as CSATGTGDQSQHF.

The chain couples TRBV2 to TRBJ1-2; the match to TRBD1 covers 11 bases. Germline V lookup: CDR1 SNHLY, CDR2 FYNNEI. This CDR3 is 13 amino acids long. V dropped 8 bases and J dropped 4; count of bases not matched to a gene: 3. The CDR3 region is CASRGTGGYGYTF. DNA of the CDR3: TGTGCCAGCCGTGGGACAGGGGGCTATGGCTACACCTTC.

The table lists this clonotype with a few counts. V and J are TRBV10-2 and TRBJ1-6; D possibly corresponds to TRBD1 (5 bases). The V end lost 4 bases, the J end lost 10 bases, and 8 bases lay between the germline ends. Germline V gene lookup returns CDR1 WSHSY and CDR2 SAAADI. This CDR3 has 12 residues. The CDR3 loop is CASSVDKSPLHF. The CDR3 nucleotides are TGCGCCAGCAGTGTGGACAAATCACCCCTCCACTTT.

This clonotype was seen only a few times. The chain links TRBV27 to TRBJ2-7, with D hard to call. The CDR3 runs 12 residues. Trimming shortened V by 2 bases and J by 7 bases, and 9 bases separated the two germline ends. The germline gives CDR1 MNHEY, CDR2 SMNVEV (reference sequence). The CDR3 protein is CASSLRPGEQYF. CDR3 bases: TGTGCCAGCAGTTTACGGCCTGGGGAGCAGTACTTC.

The chain couples TRBV7-2 to TRBJ2-1, with 7 bases identical to TRBD2. Germline-derived CDR1 and CDR2 are SGHTA and FQGNSA. V lost 3 bases to trimming and J lost 7 bases; unmatched junction nucleotides: 9. The CDR3 sequence is 15 residues long. As DNA, the CDR3 is TGTGCCAGCAGCTTCGGGACTACCTTCGGGAATGAGCAGTTCTTC. This codes for CASSFGTTFGNEQFF.

This clonotype appeared many times. This rearrangement joins TRBV6-1 to TRBJ2-7; D could derive from TRBD1 or TRBD2 (6 bases each). CDR3 length: 16 amino acids. V was cut by 1 base and J by 1 base, with 14 bases left in between. Germline V CDR1 and CDR2: MNHNS, SASEGT. CDR3 nucleotides: TGTGCCAGCAGTGAAGTGGGGGGCGTGGGGTCCTACGAGCAGTACTTC. It encodes CASSEVGGVGSYEQYF.

This clonotype came up many times. CDR3 in amino acids: CASIKLAGDTDTQYF. CDR3 in DNA: TGTGCCAGCATTAAACTAGCGGGTGACACAGATACGCAGTATTTT. The chain employs TRBV6-1 and TRBJ2-3; 9 nucleotides match TRBD2. This CDR3 contains 15 residues. V gave up 7 bases and J gave up 2 bases; unmatched junction bases: 7. Germline assignment: CDR1 MNHNS and CDR2 SASEGT.

In DNA form, the CDR3 reads TGTGCCAGCACCCTATCCTACGAGCAGTACTTC. It translates to CASTLSYEQYF. The rearrangement joins TRBV6-1 to TRBJ2-7; the D is unclear. V shed 7 bases and J shed 1 base, with 5 bases lying between them. The CDR3 loop spans 11 amino acids. The germline CDR1 and CDR2 sequences are MNHNS and SASEGT.

The chain couples TRBV7-3 to TRBJ2-5; the D gene is possibly TRBD2 (5 bases). The last part of the DNA fits TRBJ2-1 better; the J call may be wrong. In germline, CDR1 is SGHTA, CDR2 FQGTGA. This CDR3 spans 14 amino acids. CDR3 in amino acids: CASSQGGGYNEQFF. The CDR3 region has the DNA TGTGCCAGCAGCCAAGGAGGTGGCTACAATGAGCAGTTCTTC.

V is TRBV6-1 and J is TRBJ2-7, with 7 bases lining up with TRBD1. Germline V gene data show CDR1 as MNHNS and CDR2 as SASEGT. V dropped 0 bases and J dropped 6; count of bases not matched to a gene: 8. The CDR3 has 15 amino acids. CDR3 sequence reads: CASSEALGDSSEQYF. The CDR3 coding sequence is TGTGCCAGCAGTGAAGCGCTTGGGGACAGTTCCGAGCAGTACTTC.

This clonotype came up once. The chain couples TRBV19 to TRBJ1-1; D is ambiguous. The CDR3 has 13 residues. V lost 6 bases to trimming and J lost 1 base, with 9 bases between them. The germline V gene has CDR1 LNHDA and CDR2 SQIVND (reference sequence). Here the CDR3 DNA reads TGTGCCAGTAGGGACGGCGAGAACACTGAAGCTTTCTTT. Translated: CASRDGENTEAFF.

In this sample, this clonotype turned up once. The junction departs from germline at one end; a sequencing error may be responsible. The rearrangement joins TRBV7-2 to TRBJ2-2; 9 bases are shared with TRBD1. The CDR3 sequence is 14 residues long. Germline V CDR1 and CDR2: SGHTA, FQGNSA. CDR3 amino acids: CASSPQGAGGEPFF. CDR3 in DNA: TGTGCCAGCAGCCCACAGGGGGCGGGCGGGGAGCCGTTTTTT.

V and J are TRBV5-1 and TRBJ2-3; perhaps D is TRBD1 or TRBD2 (5 bases each). Trimming cost V 4 bases and J 0 bases, with 9 bases left between them. The CDR3 covers 14 residues. Looked up from germline, CDR1 is SGHRS and CDR2 is YFSETQ. CDR3 coding DNA: TGCGCCAGCAGCCCCGAGGGGAGCACAGATACGCAGTATTTT. Translated, it gives CASSPEGSTDTQYF.

This clonotype was seen a handful of times. V usage is TRBV7-2 and J usage is TRBJ1-1, with a possible D match to TRBD1 (5 bases). CDR3 length: 12 amino acids. V was pared by 1 base and J by 10 bases, with 10 bases between. In germline, CDR1 is SGHTA, CDR2 FQGNSA. The CDR3 bases are TGTGCCAGCAGCTTAGGCCAGGGTGGAGCTTTCTTT. Protein product: CASSLGQGGAFF. The variable domain in full, completed from reference TRBV7-2 and TRBJ1-1, reads GAGVSQSPSNKVTEKGKDVELRCDPISGHTALYWYRQSLGQGLEFLIYFQGNSAPDKSGLPSDRFSAERTGGSVSTLTIQRTQQEDSAVYLCASSLGQGGAFFGQGTRLTVV.

V usage is TRBV7-2 and J usage is TRBJ2-1, with 11 bases aligning to TRBD2. Losses at the gene ends were 4 bases for V and 8 bases for J; bases not matched to a gene: 7. Germline V gives CDR1 SGHTA, CDR2 FQGNSA. The CDR3 totals 15 residues. CDR3 nucleotides: TGTGCCAGCAGCTCACTAGCGGGAGAGAGGTATGAGCAGTTCTTC. Amino acid sequence: CASSSLAGERYEQFF.

This clonotype was counted only a few times. The V call is TRBV2, the J call TRBJ2-1; 10 bases match TRBD2. The germline V gene encodes CDR1 SNHLY and CDR2 FYNNEI. CDR3 length: 15 amino acids. V shed 4 bases and J 8 bases; nucleotides not matched to a gene: 8. The CDR3 nucleotides are TGTGCCAGCAGTGTAATCAGCGGGAGGGCAGATGAGCAGTTCTTC. Its protein is CASSVISGRADEQFF.

The chain employs TRBV29-1 and TRBJ1-2, with TRBD1 matching 8 bases. The CDR3 length is 14 residues. Germline assignment: CDR1 SQVTM and CDR2 ANQGSEA. The V and J ends lost 2 bases and 1 base, in that order; junction bases with no gene match: 3. CDR3 nucleotides: TGCAGCGTTGAATCTGGACAGGGTAACTATGGCTACACCTTC. It translates to CSVESGQGNYGYTF.